A single sample gave rise to the 9 T cell receptor beta chains below, sequenced in a study of blood T cell repertoires in COVID-19. Data came from immunoSEQ multiplex PCR; TCRdb stores just in-frame clones and leaves some out. The sample has over 80,000 clones, around four fifths seen once. The source material was peripheral blood. These receptor sequences come from an older woman with acute or convalescent COVID-19.

This chain uses TRBV11-2 with TRBJ2-2; 15 nucleotides match TRBD2. V gave up 4 bases and J gave up 1 base; unmatched junction bases: 7. The CDR3 totals 19 residues. Germline V gene lookup returns CDR1 SGHAT and CDR2 FQNNGV. The CDR3 bases are TGTGCCAGCAGCTCCCTCCCGGGACTAGCGGGAGGGAACACCGGGGAGCTGTTTTTT. It yields the protein CASSSLPGLAGGNTGELFF.

The chain employs TRBV9 and TRBJ2-1, with 8 bases fitting TRBD2. The CDR3 spans 15 residues. Germline CDR1 SGDLS, CDR2 YYNGEE. J lost 7 bases, V lost 3 bases, and 9 bases had no gene match. The CDR3: CASSETPLAENEQFF. The CDR3 region has the DNA TGTGCCAGCAGCGAAACCCCACTAGCGGAGAATGAGCAGTTCTTC.

This clone has more than one count but fewer than ten. This chain connects TRBV7-8 to TRBJ1-2; D unclear. The length of the CDR3 is 14 residues. Germline lookup yields CDR1 SGHVS and CDR2 FQNEAQ. Trimming removed 5 bases at V and 4 bases at J, with 14 bases between. CDR3 DNA sequence: TGTGCCAGCAGCCCCCCGGAGGATCGCTATGGCTACACCTTC. It codes for CASSPPEDRYGYTF.

This chain uses TRBV6-5 with TRBJ2-1; 10 bases match TRBD1. This CDR3 comprises 15 residues. With V trimmed by 5 bases and J by 7 bases, 8 bases remained unmatched. In germline, CDR1 is MNHEY, CDR2 SVGAGI. CDR3 in DNA: TGTGCCAGCAGTCCCGGGACAGGGGTGAGGAATGAGCAGTTCTTC. It specifies CASSPGTGVRNEQFF.

The chain recombines TRBV24-1 with TRBJ2-1; 10 bases match TRBD1. Germline CDR1 reads KGHDR; CDR2 reads SFDVKD. This CDR3 comprises 17 residues. The trim removed 6 bases at V and 8 bases at J, leaving 15 bases unmatched. DNA for the CDR3: TGTGCCACCAGTTGTACCGGGGGACAGGGGTGTTTTGATGAGCAGTTCTTC. It codes for CATSCTGGQGCFDEQFF.

This chain uses TRBV30 with TRBJ2-5; 7 positions agree with TRBD2. Looked up from germline, CDR1 is GTSNPN and CDR2 is SVGIG (reference sequence). V shed 2 bases and J 5 bases; nucleotides not matched to a gene: 8. This CDR3 region has 14 residues. The CDR3: CAWSSGAGVETQYF. CDR3 coding DNA: TGTGCCTGGAGTTCCGGGGCGGGGGTGGAGACCCAGTACTTC.

The chain employs TRBV5-1 and TRBJ2-7, with 9 bases lining up with TRBD1. Germline trimming cut 4 bases from V and 4 bases from J; bases unmatched to any gene: 6. This CDR3 spans 14 amino acids. Germline CDR1 reads SGHRS; CDR2 reads YFSETQ. CDR3 bases: TGCGCCAGCAGCCCCCCGGGACAGGGTTACGAGCAGTACTTC. Encoded protein: CASSPPGQGYEQYF.

This chain links TRBV29-1 with TRBJ2-1; weak D call: TRBD1 (6 bases). This CDR3 comprises 19 residues. The germline CDR1 and CDR2 sequences are SQVTM and ANQGSEA. Trimming shortened V by 6 bases and J by 6 bases, and 33 bases separated the two germline ends. The CDR3: CSVHLKLGSGTPSSNEQFF. The CDR3 DNA follows: TGCAGCGTCCACCTTAAATTAGGTTCCGGGACACCGTCAAGCAATGAGCAGTTCTTC.

The chain recombines TRBV7-3 with TRBJ1-6; 9 bases are shared with TRBD1. CDR1 and CDR2 from the germline V gene are SGHTA and FQGTGA. The CDR3 has 15 residues. Trimming took 1 base from V and 6 from J; bases not matched to a gene: 1. The CDR3 region has the DNA TGTGCCAGCAGCTTAATGGGACAGGGTAATTCACCCCTCCACTTT. This translates into CASSLMGQGNSPLHF.